This TCR beta chain derives from a study of T cell responses to AZD1222 COVID-19 vaccine. Study findings and constraints: Two doses of AZD1222 preceded a rise in Spike-specific TCR breadth and depth. There were mostly white British donors and more females than males, and clonal diversity was possibly underestimated.

TCRdb's table, derived via immunoSEQ multiplex PCR, lists solely in-frame clones and lacks some. Of about 200,000 clones in the sample, around 94% are singletons; the top ten hold 1.7%. Germline CDR1 SGHRS, CDR2 YFSETQ. The CDR3 extends over 14 amino acids. V lost 2 bases and J 0 bases, leaving 9 bases between the germline ends. Concerning this clone: Its antigen remains unidentified.

The V and J genes are TRBV5-1 and TRBJ2-7; a possible D gene is TRBD2 (6 bases). The receptor's source is an adult who received the MenACWY meningococcal vaccine as a control. Sequences were derived from peripheral blood, sampled 28 days after the second dose of the MenACWY control vaccine. CDR3 sequence: CASSLDGSSYEQYF. As DNA, the CDR3 is TGCGCCAGCAGCTTAGACGGGAGCTCCTACGAGCAGTACTTC. The whole variable domain, remainder taken from reference TRBV5-1 and TRBJ2-7, is KAGVTQTPRYLIKTRGQQVTLSCSPISGHRSVSWYQQTPGQGLQFLFEYFSETQRNKGNFPGRFSGRQFSNSRSEMNVSTLELGDSALYLCASSLDGSSYEQYFGPGTRLTVT.